The rows below give T cell receptor beta chains drawn from one sample of a study of blood T cells in healthy people across ages. TCRdb reprocessed the 5' RACE reads with MiXCR, giving one entry per CDR3 protein. Among about 640,000 distinct CDR3 sequences listed, under 65% were seen once. Sequenced input: blood. These receptors originate from a man in his sixties in good health. CDR3s include the opening cysteine and the closing phenylalanine or tryptophan. D genes are given only for firm matches. Only part of the rows carry a size: once, few, many, or a class if the clone is expanded.

cdr3_length j_call v_call clone_size d_call cdr3_nt cdr3_aa
14 TRBJ1-2 TRBV20-1 . TRBD1 TGCAGTACTAGTAGCAGGGGGCGCGACTATGGCTACACCTTC CSTSSRGRDYGYTF
14 TRBJ1-2 TRBV5-1 . . TGCGCCAGCAGCTTCCTGGGAGAGAACTATGGCTACACCTTC CASSFLGENYGYTF
16 TRBJ2-3 TRBV29-1 . TRBD2 TGCAGCGTCCTAGCCCAACCCCGGGGGGGCCAAGATACGCAGTATTTT CSVLAQPRGGQDTQYF
17 TRBJ2-7 TRBV13 many TRBD2 TGTGCCAGCAGCTCTAACCGTTGGGGGGGACTCTCCTACGAGCAGTACTTC CASSSNRWGGLSYEQYF
13 TRBJ2-3 TRBV7-2 once . TGTGCCAGCAGCTGGAGGGTTGGAGATACGCAGTATTTT CASSWRVGDTQYF
13 TRBJ2-1 TRBV29-1 . . TGCAGCGTAGAGGGGGGTACCTACAATGAGCCGTTCTTC CSVEGGTYNEPFF
15 TRBJ1-1 TRBV5-6 . . TGTGCCAGCAGCACCCCAAGCGCCATGAACACTGAAGCTTTCTTT CASSTPSAMNTEAFF
15 TRBJ1-2 TRBV13 . . TGTGCCAGCAGCACACCTCGGGACAATAACTATGGCTACACCTTC CASSTPRDNNYGYTF
14 TRBJ2-7 TRBV12-3/TRBV12-4 once . TGTGCCAGCAGTTTAATGGGAGTTAAACACGAGCAGTACTTC CASSLMGVKHEQYF
13 TRBJ2-5 TRBV29-1 few . TGCAGCGGTGGAAGGAGGGGCCAGGAGACCCAGTACTTC CSGGRRGQETQYF
14 TRBJ2-1 TRBV7-9 . TRBD1 TGTGCCTGCCCAGAGGGGGCCGCGTACAATGAGCAGTTCTTC CACPEGAAYNEQFF
13 TRBJ2-2 TRBV3-1 . . TGTGCCAGCAGCCAAGAATGGGTCGGGGAGCTGTTTTTT CASSQEWVGELFF
14 TRBJ2-5 TRBV20-1 few TRBD2 TGCAGTGCCGGGACTAGCGGACTACAAGAGACCCAGTACTTC CSAGTSGLQETQYF
16 TRBJ2-3 TRBV3-1 once TRBD2 TGTGCCAGCAGTTACCTAGCGGGTTCTAGCACAGATACGCAGTATTTT CASSYLAGSSTDTQYF
15 TRBJ2-1 TRBV5-6 few TRBD1 TGTGCCAGCAGCGTGGACAGGGGGCTCTACAATGAGCAGTTCTTC CASSVDRGLYNEQFF
15 TRBJ2-3 TRBV6-5 . . TGTGCCAGCAGGCTAACCGGGACTAGCACAGATACGCAGTATTTT CASRLTGTSTDTQYF
15 TRBJ1-5 TRBV2 once . TGTGCCAGCAGTGGGGGGGCATTCGGCAACCAGCCCCAGCATTTT CASSGGAFGNQPQHF
13 TRBJ2-1 TRBV28 many . TGTGCCAGCAGTTTGACAGGACCTAATGAGCAGTTCTTC CASSLTGPNEQFF
17 TRBJ2-5 TRBV5-1 few TRBD1 TGCGCCAGCAGCTTGGTGGGACAGCCGACCATCCAAGAGACCCAGTACTTC CASSLVGQPTIQETQYF
12 TRBJ1-6 TRBV7-2 . . TGTGCCAGCAGCTTATTCCGTTCACCCCTCCACTTT CASSLFRSPLHF
16 TRBJ2-1 TRBV6-5 few . TGTGCCAGCAGCAAACAGCCGTTTGAGGAGGACAATGAGCAGTTCTTC CASSKQPFEEDNEQFF
13 TRBJ2-1 TRBV3-1 . . TGTGCCAGCAGCCAAGCCTGGTTCAATGAGCAGTTCTTC CASSQAWFNEQFF
14 TRBJ2-3 TRBV20-1 . . TGCAGTGCTAATCCCCCGATGGACGTAGATACGCAGTATTTT CSANPPMDVDTQYF
17 TRBJ2-5 TRBV20-1 . TRBD2 TGCAGTGCTAACCGAGGACTAGCGGGGGGCCTCAGCGAGACCCAGTACTTC CSANRGLAGGLSETQYF
18 TRBJ2-3 TRBV5-1 few TRBD2 TGCGCCAGCAGCTTTGGACTAGCGGGGGCCCTTAGCACAGATACGCAGTATTTT CASSFGLAGALSTDTQYF
15 TRBJ1-6 TRBV20-1 . . TGCAGTGCTAGAATCGCAGCCGCCTATAATTCACCCCTCCACTTT CSARIAAAYNSPLHF
14 TRBJ2-1 TRBV29-1 . TRBD1 TGCAGCGCATGGACAGGGCGGCTGATCGCTGAGCAGTTCTTC CSAWTGRLIAEQFF
17 TRBJ1-2 TRBV9 . . TGTGCCAGCAGCGTAGAACTGCTCGGACTGCGAGGAGGGGGCTACACCTTC CASSVELLGLRGGGYTF
13 TRBJ2-5 TRBV20-1 . . TGCAGTGCTAGGAAAGGCGGCCTAGAGACCCAGTACTTC CSARKGGLETQYF
15 TRBJ2-3 TRBV20-1 . TRBD2 TGCAGTGCTGGAGGGACTAACGGGGACACAGATACGCAGTATTTT CSAGGTNGDTDTQYF
17 TRBJ1-2 TRBV28 . . TGTGCCAGCAGTTTACGGCCGGACAGCCCCCGGGGCTATGGCTACACCTTC CASSLRPDSPRGYGYTF
13 TRBJ2-5 TRBV5-1 . . TGCGCCAGCAGCATGACTCCAGGGCGGACCCAGTACTTC CASSMTPGRTQYF
17 TRBJ2-1 TRBV9 . . TGTGCCAGCAGCGTAGCCCAAGGGGGGGGGACCTACAATGAGCAGTTCTTC CASSVAQGGGTYNEQFF
11 TRBJ2-5 TRBV10-3 . . TGTGCCATCAGTGAGCTGGAGACCCAGTACTTC CAISELETQYF
14 TRBJ2-1 TRBV4-2 . TRBD2 TGTGCCAGCAGCCAACCCGCGGGGGGCGATGAGCAGTTCTTC CASSQPAGGDEQFF
16 TRBJ2-5 TRBV21-1 . . TGTGCCAGCAGCAATGGCGGGACAGGGAGCCAAGAGACCCAGTACTTC CASSNGGTGSQETQYF
11 TRBJ2-7 TRBV10-3 few TRBD1 TGTGCCATCAGACAGGGGTACGAGCAGTACTTC CAIRQGYEQYF
16 TRBJ2-1 TRBV21-1 . . TGTGCCAGCAGTTTCGACAGGGCCCACGCCTACAATGAGCAGTTCTTC CASSFDRAHAYNEQFF
15 TRBJ2-5 TRBV11-2 . TRBD1 TGTGCCAGCAGCAACAGGGGGCAGTACCAAGAGACCCAGTACTTC CASSNRGQYQETQYF
13 TRBJ1-2 TRBV7-9 few . TGTGCCAGCAGCTTTACCCGAAACTATGGCTACACCTTC CASSFTRNYGYTF
13 TRBJ1-1 TRBV10-2 . . TGCGCCAGCAGTGACTACGGGAACACTGAAGCTTTCTTT CASSDYGNTEAFF
16 TRBJ1-6 TRBV25-1 few . TGTGCCAGCAGTGAATTCGGACACGGGGATAATTCACCCCTCCACTTT CASSEFGHGDNSPLHF
13 TRBJ2-3 TRBV7-9 . . TGTGCCACCCAGCTGGGGGGAACAGATACGCAGTATTTT CATQLGGTDTQYF
15 TRBJ2-7 TRBV28 once TRBD2 TGTGCCACCCACCGAGCGGGGGGGTTCTCCTACGAGCAGTACTTC CATHRAGGFSYEQYF
14 TRBJ2-5 TRBV3-1 . . TGTGCCAGCAGCCAAAACTACTGGGGGGAGACCCAGTACTTC CASSQNYWGETQYF
16 TRBJ2-5 TRBV2 few TRBD1 TGTGCCAGCAGGACAGGGCTCGGGGCGCTTGGAGAGACCCAGTACTTC CASRTGLGALGETQYF
18 TRBJ2-7 TRBV27 . TRBD1 TGTGCCAGCAGATCCCCCACCGGGACAGGGATCTTCTCCTACGAGCAGTACTTC CASRSPTGTGIFSYEQYF
15 TRBJ2-3 TRBV5-1 . . TGCGCCAGCAGCTTGGACGGGGATTACACAGATACGCAGTATTTT CASSLDGDYTDTQYF
14 TRBJ1-1 TRBV5-4 . . TGTGCCAGCAGCGCTAACAGGGTGAACACTGAAGCTTTCTTT CASSANRVNTEAFF
19 TRBJ2-1 TRBV7-9 . TRBD2 TGTGCCAGCAGGCTAACGGGACTAGCGGGGGGCAACTCCTACAATGAGCAGTTCTTC CASRLTGLAGGNSYNEQFF
16 TRBJ2-2 TRBV6-5 . . TGTGCCAGCAGCCACAAGCGGGTCCCGAACACCGGGGAGCTGTTTTTT CASSHKRVPNTGELFF
15 TRBJ1-1 TRBV21-1 . . TGTGCCAGCAGCCGTGTACAGGGTATGAACACTGAAACTTTCTTT CASSRVQGMNTETFF
15 TRBJ1-2 TRBV6-1 . TRBD1 TGTGCCAGCAGTGAAGACAGGGGGCAATCCTATGGCTACACCTTC CASSEDRGQSYGYTF
16 TRBJ1-1 TRBV11-2 . TRBD1 TGTGCCAGCAGCCCCGGGACAGGGGGAGTGTGGGCTGAAGCTTTCTTT CASSPGTGGVWAEAFF